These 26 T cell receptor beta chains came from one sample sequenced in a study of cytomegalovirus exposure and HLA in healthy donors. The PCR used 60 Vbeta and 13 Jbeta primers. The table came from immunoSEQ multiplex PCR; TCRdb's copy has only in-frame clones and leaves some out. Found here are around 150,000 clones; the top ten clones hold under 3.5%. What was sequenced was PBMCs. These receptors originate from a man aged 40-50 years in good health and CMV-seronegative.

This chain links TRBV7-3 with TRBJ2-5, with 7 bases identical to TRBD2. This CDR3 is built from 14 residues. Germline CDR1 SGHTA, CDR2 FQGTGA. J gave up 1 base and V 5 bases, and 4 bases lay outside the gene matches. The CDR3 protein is CASSAGLGQETQYF. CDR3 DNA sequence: TGTGCCAGCAGCGCCGGACTAGGCCAAGAGACCCAGTACTTC.

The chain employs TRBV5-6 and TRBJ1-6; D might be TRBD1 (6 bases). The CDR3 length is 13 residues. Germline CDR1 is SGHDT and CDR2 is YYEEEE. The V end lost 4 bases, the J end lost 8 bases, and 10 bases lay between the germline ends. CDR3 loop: CASSRAGDSPLHF. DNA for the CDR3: TGTGCCAGCAGCCGAGCAGGGGATTCACCCCTCCACTTT.

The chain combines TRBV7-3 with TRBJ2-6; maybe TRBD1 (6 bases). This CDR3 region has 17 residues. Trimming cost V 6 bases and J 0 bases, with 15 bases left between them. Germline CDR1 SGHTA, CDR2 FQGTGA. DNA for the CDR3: TGTGCCAGCAGTCCGTACGGACAGAGCTCTGGGGCCAACGTCCTGACTTTC. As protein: CASSPYGQSSGANVLTF.

CDR3 in amino acids: CASSLVATSYEQYF. CDR3 DNA sequence: TGTGCCAGCAGCTTAGTAGCGACCTCCTACGAGCAGTACTTC. This chain connects TRBV7-2 to TRBJ2-7, with a weak D call TRBD2 (5 bases). With 1 base removed from V and 0 bases from J, the gap between germline ends came to 7 bases. This CDR3 is built from 14 residues. The V gene's germline CDR1 is SGHTA and CDR2 FQGNSA.

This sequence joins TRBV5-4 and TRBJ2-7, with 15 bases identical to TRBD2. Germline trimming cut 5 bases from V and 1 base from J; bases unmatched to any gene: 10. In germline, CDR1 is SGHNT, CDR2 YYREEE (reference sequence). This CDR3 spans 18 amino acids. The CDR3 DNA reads TGTGCCAGCAGTCTCGGACTAGCGGGGGGGCCATCGTCCTACGAGCAGTACTTC. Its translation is CASSLGLAGGPSSYEQYF.

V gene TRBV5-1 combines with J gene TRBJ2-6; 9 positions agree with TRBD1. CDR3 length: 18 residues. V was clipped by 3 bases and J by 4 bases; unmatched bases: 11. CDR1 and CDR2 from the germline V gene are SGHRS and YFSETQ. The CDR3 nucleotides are TGCGCCAGCAGCTCCCTGGGACAGGGCCAAGGAGGGGCCAACGTCCTGACTTTC. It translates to CASSSLGQGQGGANVLTF.

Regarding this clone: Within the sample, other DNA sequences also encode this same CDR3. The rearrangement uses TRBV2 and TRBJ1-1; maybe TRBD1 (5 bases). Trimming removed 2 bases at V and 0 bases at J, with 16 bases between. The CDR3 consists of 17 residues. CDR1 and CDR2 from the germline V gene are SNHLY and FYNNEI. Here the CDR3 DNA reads TGTGCCAGCAGTGAAATCGCAGGGCTCAACTTGAACACTGAAGCTTTCTTT. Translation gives CASSEIAGLNLNTEAFF.

CDR3 nucleotides: TGTGCCATCAGTCCGGGACAGTCCTACGAGCAGTACTTC. Residues: CAISPGQSYEQYF. This sequence joins TRBV10-3 and TRBJ2-7; TRBD1 agrees at 7 bases. CDR3 length: 13 residues. V lost 5 bases and J lost 1; bases outside the gene matches: 2. The germline CDR1 and CDR2 sequences are ENHRY and SYGVKD.

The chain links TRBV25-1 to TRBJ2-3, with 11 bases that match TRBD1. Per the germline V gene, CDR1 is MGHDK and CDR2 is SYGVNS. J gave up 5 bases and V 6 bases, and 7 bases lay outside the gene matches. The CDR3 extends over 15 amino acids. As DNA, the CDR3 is TGTGCCAGCAGCGAGACCGGGACAGGGGGAGATACGCAGTATTTT. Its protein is CASSETGTGGDTQYF. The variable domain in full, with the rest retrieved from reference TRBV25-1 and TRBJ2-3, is EADIYQTPRYLVIGTGKKITLECSQTMGHDKMYWYQQDPGMELHLIHYSYGVNSTEKGDLSSESTVSRIRTEHFPLTLESARPSHTSQYLCASSETGTGGDTQYFGPGTRLTVL.

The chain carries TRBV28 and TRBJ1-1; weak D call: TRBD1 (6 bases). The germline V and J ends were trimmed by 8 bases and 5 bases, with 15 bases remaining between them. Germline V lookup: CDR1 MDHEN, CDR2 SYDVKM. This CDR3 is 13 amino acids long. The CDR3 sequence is CASQLQGGTEAFF. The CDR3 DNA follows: TGTGCCAGCCAACTACAGGGCGGAACTGAAGCTTTCTTT.

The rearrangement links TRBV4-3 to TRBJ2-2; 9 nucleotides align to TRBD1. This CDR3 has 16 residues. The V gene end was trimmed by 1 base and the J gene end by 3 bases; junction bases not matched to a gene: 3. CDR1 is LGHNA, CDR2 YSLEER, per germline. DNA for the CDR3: TGCGCCAGCAGCCAAGGCACAGGGGGCGACACCGGGGAGCTGTTTTTT. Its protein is CASSQGTGGDTGELFF.

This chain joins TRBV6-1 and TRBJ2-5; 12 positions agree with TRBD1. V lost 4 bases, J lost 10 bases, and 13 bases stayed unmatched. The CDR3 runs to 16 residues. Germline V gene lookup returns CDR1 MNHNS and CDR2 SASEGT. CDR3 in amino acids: CASSALRGTGGLGQYF. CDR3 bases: TGTGCCAGCAGTGCACTTAGGGGGACAGGGGGCCTAGGCCAGTACTTC.

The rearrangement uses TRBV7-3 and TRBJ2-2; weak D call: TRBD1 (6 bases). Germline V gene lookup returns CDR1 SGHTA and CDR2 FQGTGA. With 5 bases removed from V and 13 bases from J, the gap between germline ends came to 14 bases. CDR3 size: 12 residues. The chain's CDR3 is CASSKGGPTLFF. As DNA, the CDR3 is TGTGCCAGCAGCAAAGGGGGTCCCACGCTGTTTTTT.

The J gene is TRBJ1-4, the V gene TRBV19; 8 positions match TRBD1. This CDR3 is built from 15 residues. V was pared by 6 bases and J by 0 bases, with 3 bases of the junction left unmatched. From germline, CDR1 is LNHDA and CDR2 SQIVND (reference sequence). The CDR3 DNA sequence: TGTGCCAGTAGGTTACAGGGGGCAACTAATGAAAAACTGTTTTTT. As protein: CASRLQGATNEKLFF.

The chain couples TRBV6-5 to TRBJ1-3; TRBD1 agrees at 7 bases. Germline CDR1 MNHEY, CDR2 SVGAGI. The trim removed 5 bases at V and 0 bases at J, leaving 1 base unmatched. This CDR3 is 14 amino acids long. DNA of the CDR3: TGTGCCAGCAGTACAGGGGACTCTGGAAACACCATATATTTT. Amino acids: CASSTGDSGNTIYF.

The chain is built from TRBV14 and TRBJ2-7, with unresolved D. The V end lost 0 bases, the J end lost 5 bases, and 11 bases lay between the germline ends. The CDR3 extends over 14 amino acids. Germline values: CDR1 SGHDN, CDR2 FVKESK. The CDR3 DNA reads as TGTGCCAGCAGCCAAGATCGTATTTTCCACGAGCAGTACTTC. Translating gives CASSQDRIFHEQYF.

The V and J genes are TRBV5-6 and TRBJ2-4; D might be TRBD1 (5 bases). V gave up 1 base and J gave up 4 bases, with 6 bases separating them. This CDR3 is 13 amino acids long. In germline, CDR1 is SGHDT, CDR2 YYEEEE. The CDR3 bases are TGTGCCAGCAGCTTGCCAGGGAAAAACATTCAGTACTTC. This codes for CASSLPGKNIQYF.

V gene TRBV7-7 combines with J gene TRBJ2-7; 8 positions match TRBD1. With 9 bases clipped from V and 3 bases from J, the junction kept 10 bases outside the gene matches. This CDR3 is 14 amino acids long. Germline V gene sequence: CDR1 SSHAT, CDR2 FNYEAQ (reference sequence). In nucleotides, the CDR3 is TGTGCCAGGATATGTAACAGGGGGAACTACGAGCAGTACTTC. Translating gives CARICNRGNYEQYF.

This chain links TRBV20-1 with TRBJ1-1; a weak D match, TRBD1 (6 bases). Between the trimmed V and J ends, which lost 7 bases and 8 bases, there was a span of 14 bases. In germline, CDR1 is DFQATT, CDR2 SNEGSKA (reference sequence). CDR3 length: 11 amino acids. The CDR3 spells CSDRADLEAFF. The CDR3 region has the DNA TGCAGTGACAGGGCAGATCTCGAAGCTTTCTTT.

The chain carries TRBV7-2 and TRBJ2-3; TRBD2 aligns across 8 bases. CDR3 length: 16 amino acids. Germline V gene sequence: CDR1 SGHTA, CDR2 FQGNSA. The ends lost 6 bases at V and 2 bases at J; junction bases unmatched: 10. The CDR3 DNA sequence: TGTGCCAGCAGTCCGCCGGGAGGGGGGAACACAGATACGCAGTATTTT. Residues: CASSPPGGGNTDTQYF.

The CDR3 protein is CASSFRDSENTEAFF. CDR3 DNA sequence: TGTGCCAGCAGCTTTCGGGACAGCGAGAACACTGAAGCTTTCTTT. The chain combines TRBV7-6 with TRBJ1-1; the match to TRBD1 covers 7 bases. The CDR3 runs to 15 residues. The V and J ends lost 3 bases and 1 base, in that order; junction bases with no gene match: 5. The V gene's germline CDR1 is SGHVS and CDR2 FNYEAQ.

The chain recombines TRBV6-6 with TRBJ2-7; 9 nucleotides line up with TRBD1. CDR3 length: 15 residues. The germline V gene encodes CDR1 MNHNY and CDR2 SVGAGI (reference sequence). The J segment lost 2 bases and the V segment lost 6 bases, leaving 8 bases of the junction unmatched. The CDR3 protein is CASSLGQGGTYEQYF. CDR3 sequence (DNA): TGTGCCAGCAGCCTGGGACAGGGAGGGACCTACGAGCAGTACTTC.

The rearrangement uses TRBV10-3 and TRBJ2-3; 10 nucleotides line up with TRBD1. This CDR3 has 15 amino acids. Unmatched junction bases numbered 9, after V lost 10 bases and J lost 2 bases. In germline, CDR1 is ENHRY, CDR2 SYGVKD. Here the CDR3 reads CATVMGQGNTDTQYF. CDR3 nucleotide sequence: TGTGCCACCGTGATGGGACAGGGGAACACAGATACGCAGTATTTT.

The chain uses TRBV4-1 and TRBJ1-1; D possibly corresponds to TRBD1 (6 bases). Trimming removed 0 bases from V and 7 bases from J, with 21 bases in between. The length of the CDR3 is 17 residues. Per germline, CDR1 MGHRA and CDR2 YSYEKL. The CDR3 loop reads CASSQDVGQSRLGEAFF. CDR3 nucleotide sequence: TGCGCCAGCAGCCAAGATGTCGGACAGTCCAGGTTGGGTGAAGCTTTCTTT.

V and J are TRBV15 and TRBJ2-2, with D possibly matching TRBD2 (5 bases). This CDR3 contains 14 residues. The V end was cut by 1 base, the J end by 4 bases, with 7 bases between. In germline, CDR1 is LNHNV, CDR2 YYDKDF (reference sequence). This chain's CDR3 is CATSRARVTGELFF. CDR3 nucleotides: TGTGCCACCAGCAGAGCGAGGGTCACCGGGGAGCTGTTTTTT.

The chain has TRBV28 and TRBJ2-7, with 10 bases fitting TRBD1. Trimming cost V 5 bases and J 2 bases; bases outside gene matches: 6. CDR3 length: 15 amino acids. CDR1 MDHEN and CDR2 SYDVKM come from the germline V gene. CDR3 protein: CASSRPGQGTYEQYF. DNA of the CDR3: TGTGCCAGCAGTCGCCCGGGACAGGGGACCTACGAGCAGTACTTC.